A selection of T cell receptor beta chains follows, all from one sample in a study of OX40 agonist ivuxolimab in advanced cancers. Data came from immunoSEQ multiplex PCR; TCRdb stores just in-frame clones and leaves some out. Seen here are some 61,000 clones, more than 60% observed once, and the top ten hold around 1.6%. The sample was CD4+ or CD8+ T cells sorted from blood, taken in a trial of the OX40 agonist ivuxolimab. These receptors all stem from an adult with an advanced solid tumor such as melanoma, head and neck, liver or kidney cancer. CDR3s include the opening cysteine and the closing phenylalanine or tryptophan. The order of the fields is clone size, V gene, CDR3 length, D gene, J gene, CDR3 protein, CDR3 DNA. The D gene is left open where the match is weak. Clone size, where shown, is once, few, many, or a class for clones that have expanded.

clone_size: -; v_call: TRBV6-1; cdr3_length: 17; d_call: -; j_call: TRBJ2-1; cdr3_aa: CASSEARFRGFDNEQFF; cdr3_nt: TGTGCCAGCAGTGAAGCGCGGTTCAGGGGATTCGACAATGAGCAGTTCTTC
clone_size: -; v_call: TRBV27; cdr3_length: 17; d_call: -; j_call: TRBJ2-7; cdr3_aa: CASSPSRGGLWGDEQYF; cdr3_nt: TGTGCCAGCAGTCCGTCGAGAGGGGGGCTTTGGGGGGACGAGCAGTACTTC
clone_size: -; v_call: TRBV6-4; cdr3_length: 15; d_call: TRBD1; j_call: TRBJ2-1; cdr3_aa: CASSADRGLYNEQFF; cdr3_nt: TGTGCCAGCAGCGCGGACAGGGGGCTTTACAATGAGCAGTTCTTC
clone_size: -; v_call: TRBV18; cdr3_length: 16; d_call: TRBD1; j_call: TRBJ1-2; cdr3_aa: CASSPPSGQGARGYTF; cdr3_nt: TGTGCCAGCTCACCACCGTCGGGACAGGGGGCGCGGGGCTACACCTTC
clone_size: few; v_call: TRBV28; cdr3_length: 15; d_call: TRBD1; j_call: TRBJ2-2; cdr3_aa: CASSTFTGGTGELFF; cdr3_nt: TGTGCCAGCAGTACATTCACAGGGGGCACCGGGGAGCTGTTTTTT
clone_size: -; v_call: TRBV14; cdr3_length: 16; d_call: -; j_call: TRBJ1-2; cdr3_aa: CASSQRFGGGPRIYTF; cdr3_nt: TGTGCCAGCAGCCAAAGGTTCGGAGGAGGGCCTCGTATCTACACCTTC
clone_size: -; v_call: TRBV7-2; cdr3_length: 15; d_call: -; j_call: TRBJ2-7; cdr3_aa: CASSLGGTQGYEQYF; cdr3_nt: TGTGCCAGCAGCTTAGGAGGGACCCAGGGGTACGAGCAGTACTTC
clone_size: -; v_call: TRBV7-7; cdr3_length: 13; d_call: -; j_call: TRBJ2-3; cdr3_aa: CASSLDRGDTQYF; cdr3_nt: TGTGCTAGCAGCTTAGACCGAGGAGATACGCAGTATTTT
clone_size: -; v_call: TRBV6-5; cdr3_length: 16; d_call: -; j_call: TRBJ2-1; cdr3_aa: CASSYRGRISYNEQFF; cdr3_nt: TGTGCCAGCAGTTACCGGGGGAGAATTTCCTACAATGAGCAGTTCTTC
clone_size: once; v_call: TRBV7-9; cdr3_length: 12; d_call: -; j_call: TRBJ1-2; cdr3_aa: CASSPVVYGYTF; cdr3_nt: TGTGCCAGCAGCCCAGTGGTCTATGGCTACACCTTC
clone_size: many; v_call: TRBV2; cdr3_length: 15; d_call: TRBD2; j_call: TRBJ2-1; cdr3_aa: CASNKIAGLGSEQFF; cdr3_nt: TGTGCCAGCAATAAGATAGCGGGATTGGGGAGTGAGCAGTTCTTC
clone_size: -; v_call: TRBV5-1; cdr3_length: 16; d_call: -; j_call: TRBJ2-2; cdr3_aa: CASTSDPTGRAGELFF; cdr3_nt: TGCGCCAGCACATCGGATCCGACAGGGAGGGCCGGGGAGCTGTTTTTT
clone_size: -; v_call: TRBV5-6; cdr3_length: 16; d_call: TRBD2; j_call: TRBJ2-7; cdr3_aa: CASSFGLAGGFYEQYF; cdr3_nt: TGTGCCAGCAGCTTCGGACTAGCGGGGGGATTCTACGAGCAGTACTTC
clone_size: -; v_call: TRBV19; cdr3_length: 13; d_call: -; j_call: TRBJ2-5; cdr3_aa: CASSSPETETQYF; cdr3_nt: TGTGCCAGTAGTTCCCCGGAGACGGAGACCCAGTACTTC
clone_size: -; v_call: TRBV28; cdr3_length: 14; d_call: TRBD2; j_call: TRBJ2-1; cdr3_aa: CASRGSGEYNEQFF; cdr3_nt: TGTGCCAGCAGGGGTAGCGGGGAATACAATGAGCAGTTCTTC
clone_size: -; v_call: TRBV19; cdr3_length: 15; d_call: -; j_call: TRBJ1-2; cdr3_aa: CASKSASGVNYGYTF; cdr3_nt: TGTGCCAGTAAGTCGGCCTCGGGGGTCAACTATGGCTACACCTTC
clone_size: -; v_call: TRBV28; cdr3_length: 19; d_call: TRBD1; j_call: TRBJ2-5; cdr3_aa: CASSFRQGTLSADLETQYF; cdr3_nt: TGTGCCAGCAGTTTTCGACAGGGTACTCTCTCCGCCGATTTAGAGACCCAGTACTTC
clone_size: -; v_call: TRBV29-1; cdr3_length: 13; d_call: -; j_call: TRBJ1-2; cdr3_aa: CSVEERGGYGYTF; cdr3_nt: TGCAGCGTTGAAGAAAGGGGGGGCTATGGCTACACCTTC
clone_size: -; v_call: TRBV18; cdr3_length: 15; d_call: TRBD1; j_call: TRBJ2-1; cdr3_aa: CASSPGTGWSNEQFF; cdr3_nt: TGTGCCAGCTCACCCGGGACAGGGTGGTCCAATGAGCAGTTCTTC
clone_size: few; v_call: TRBV10-2; cdr3_length: 14; d_call: -; j_call: TRBJ1-5; cdr3_aa: CASSDSDSNQPQHF; cdr3_nt: TGCGCCAGCAGTGACAGTGATAGCAATCAGCCCCAGCATTTT
clone_size: -; v_call: TRBV18; cdr3_length: 17; d_call: -; j_call: TRBJ1-5; cdr3_aa: CASSPPSRGNSNQPQHF; cdr3_nt: TGTGCCAGCTCACCCCCGTCCAGGGGTAATAGCAATCAGCCCCAGCATTTT
clone_size: -; v_call: TRBV7-9; cdr3_length: 15; d_call: TRBD1; j_call: TRBJ2-1; cdr3_aa: CASSLTGTGGSEQFF; cdr3_nt: TGTGCCAGCAGCTTAACCGGGACAGGGGGCAGTGAGCAGTTCTTC
clone_size: -; v_call: TRBV11-2; cdr3_length: 13; d_call: TRBD2; j_call: TRBJ2-1; cdr3_aa: CASSFSRGLEQFF; cdr3_nt: TGTGCCAGCAGCTTTAGTAGGGGACTAGAGCAGTTCTTC
clone_size: few; v_call: TRBV6-6; cdr3_length: 13; d_call: -; j_call: TRBJ1-3; cdr3_aa: CASRDSSGNTIYF; cdr3_nt: TGTGCCAGCAGGGACAGCTCTGGAAACACCATATATTTT
clone_size: -; v_call: TRBV6-1; cdr3_length: 14; d_call: -; j_call: TRBJ2-5; cdr3_aa: CASSERYDQETQYF; cdr3_nt: TGTGCCAGCAGTGAAAGGTACGATCAAGAGACCCAGTACTTC
clone_size: few; v_call: TRBV19; cdr3_length: 14; d_call: -; j_call: TRBJ2-7; cdr3_aa: CASSIGQHSYEQYF; cdr3_nt: TGTGCCAGTAGTATTGGGCAACACTCCTACGAGCAGTACTTC
clone_size: -; v_call: TRBV19; cdr3_length: 13; d_call: -; j_call: TRBJ2-7; cdr3_aa: CATTRDGTYEQYF; cdr3_nt: TGTGCCACCACCAGAGACGGGACCTACGAGCAGTACTTC
clone_size: once; v_call: TRBV30; cdr3_length: 14; d_call: TRBD1; j_call: TRBJ1-2; cdr3_aa: CAWLRQGASAGYTF; cdr3_nt: TGTGCCTGGCTAAGACAGGGGGCATCGGCTGGCTACACCTTC